This paragraph reports one T cell receptor (beta chain). This clone appeared a few times. It lacks a known antigen. Gene labels and germline sequences for this entry follow the mouse. Sequencing ends 4 residues short of the CDR3 end; the germline J gene provides the rest. Cells from mouse cutaneous lymph nodes were pooled, stained for CD4, CD8alpha, NKG2D, NKG2ACE and other markers, and then sorted on a BD Influx. These data come from a study of CD8+ T cells in alopecia areata (dated by TCRdb to 2016 to 2019). About the full investigation: Female C3H/HeJ recipients, about 7-10 weeks old, were grafted with skin from C3H/HeJ donors with spontaneous alopecia (roughly 6-12 months old). Scalp clonality was compared across normal scalp (n=4), patchy alopecia areata scalp (n=8), and alopecia totalis/universalis scalp (n=8). In humans, TCRbeta sequencing was performed on scalp tissue and on sorted CD4+ and CD8+ peripheral blood T cells from healthy controls and from patients with patchy or totalis/universalis alopecia areata. RNA came from the PAXgene miRNA kit for fixed scalp, the miRNeasy kit for PBMCs, and the RNeasy kit for mouse skin. In both human patients and the C3H/HeJ mouse model, the study applied high-throughput TCRbeta sequencing to look at T cell clonal expansion in alopecia areata. TCRbeta CDR3 regions were amplified by immunoSEQ multiplex PCR with 35 Vbeta forward and 13 Jbeta reverse primers. Results the study describes overall, beyond this receptor: Unlike mouse skin, where gammadelta T cells dominate, normal human skin contains resident alphabeta T cells that get sequenced too, which complicates analysis of the scalp TCR repertoire. Higher clonality and more expanded CD8+ clones were observed in lesional scalp than in normal scalp, particularly in alopecia totalis/universalis, a finding suggestive of antigenic drive. Shared TCR sequences between patients were less evident than in mice, which may be partly attributable to HLA diversity in the patient population.

A distance of 10 bases separates the germline ends of V and J, which lose 5 bases and 2 bases respectively. CDR1 is given as FNHDT and CDR2 as SITEND, both from the germline V gene (reference sequence). Reading from cysteine to phenylalanine, the CDR3 counts 13 amino acids. The 27 bases shown cover part of the CDR3, and their frame starts at base 1. The library was made by the immunoSEQ multiplex PCR assay. RNA was extracted from all samples and reverse transcribed into cDNA, which served as template for TCR sequencing. First-strand cDNA was synthesized with SuperScript III using a 2:1 mix of oligo-dT and random hexamers. A synthetic immune receptor repertoire was used to assess amplification bias, and residual bias was removed computationally. Libraries were sequenced on Illumina HiSeq using 60 bp reads that covered the CDR3 and were read from J toward V. As for the original processing: Raw reads were preprocessed to remove errors, and CDR3 was defined according to IMGT conventions as the region from the conserved cysteine to phenylalanine. Clonality was calculated as 1 minus Shannon entropy normalized by log2 of the number of productive unique TCRs. Scalp TCRbeta sequences were cross-referenced with sorted blood CD4 and CD8 repertoires so that the CD4 or CD8 identity of scalp clones could be inferred. TCRdb took over this immuneACCESS table, retaining in-frame rearrangements with V and J assigned. Such tables are incomplete; in checked studies, under half of the missing clones stem from an unresolved V gene, and the remainder is unexplained. That table gives V, J and clone size, and the DNA gave D and trimming. This sample shows around 300,000 clones, and none of them turns up only once. The ten largest clones capture 0.9% to 1.5% of the sample.

The sequence is built from TRBV19 and TRBJ1-1, with a tentative D gene TRBD1 over 6 matching bases. This clonotype was obtained from a C3H/HeJ mouse with alopecia areata. With respect to MHC, this strain carries the haplotype H2-k. Sequenced: CD4+ T cells sorted from a lymph node. The CDR3 region reads CASRRTVNTEVFF. The sequenced CDR3 bases are TGTGCCAGCAGACGGACAGTTAACACA.